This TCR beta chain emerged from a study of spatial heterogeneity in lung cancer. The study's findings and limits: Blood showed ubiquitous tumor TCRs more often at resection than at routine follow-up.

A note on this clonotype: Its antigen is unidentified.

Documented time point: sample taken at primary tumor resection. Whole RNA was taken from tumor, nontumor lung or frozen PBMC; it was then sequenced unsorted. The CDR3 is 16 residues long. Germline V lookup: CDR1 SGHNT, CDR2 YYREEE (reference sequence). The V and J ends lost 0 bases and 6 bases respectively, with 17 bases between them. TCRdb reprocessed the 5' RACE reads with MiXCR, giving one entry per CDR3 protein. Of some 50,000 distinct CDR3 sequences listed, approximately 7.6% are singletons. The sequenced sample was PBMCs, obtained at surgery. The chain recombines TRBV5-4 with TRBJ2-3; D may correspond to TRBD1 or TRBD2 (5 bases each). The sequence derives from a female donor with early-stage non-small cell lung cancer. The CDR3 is CASSLVGPKGGDTQYF. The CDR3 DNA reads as TGTGCCAGCAGCTTGGTGGGACCAAAAGGTGGCGATACGCAGTATTTT.